The 21 T cell receptor beta chains below were found in one sample sequenced in a study of blood T cell repertoires in COVID-19. Clones were sequenced by immunoSEQ multiplex PCR, and TCRdb holds only the in-frame ones, with some missing. The table records about 180,000 clones, roughly 82% of them present only once. Sequenced material: PBMCs or T cells enriched from blood (not recorded which). These receptors were obtained from a man aged 45-65 years who had recovered from COVID-19.

The J gene is TRBJ1-4, the V gene TRBV5-1; TRBD1 matches at 8 bases. Trimming removed 3 bases from V and 5 bases from J; junction bases left unmatched: 9. This CDR3 comprises 16 residues. Germline CDR1 and CDR2: SGHRS and YFSETQ. CDR3 DNA: TGCGCCAGCAGCTGGGAACCAGGGGGCGGGAATGAAAAACTGTTTTTT. This codes for CASSWEPGGGNEKLFF.

The V and J genes are TRBV7-8 and TRBJ1-6; 10 nucleotides align to TRBD1. Germline trimming cut 3 bases from V and 9 bases from J; bases unmatched to any gene: 8. The CDR3 spans 16 residues. Germline V gene lookup returns CDR1 SGHVS and CDR2 FQNEAQ. The CDR3 loop is CASSFSLGQGFSPLHF. The CDR3 DNA is TGTGCCAGCAGCTTTAGCTTGGGACAGGGGTTTTCACCCCTCCACTTT.

This clone was detected a few times. The gene calls are TRBV11-2 and TRBJ1-3; D remains unclear. Germline V lookup: CDR1 SGHAT, CDR2 FQNNGV. V lost 1 base, J lost 0 bases, and 10 bases lay in between. The CDR3 has 16 amino acids. In DNA, the CDR3 is TGTGCCAGCAGCTTAGGTGGGCTAAGCTCTGGAAACACCATATATTTT. This translates into CASSLGGLSSGNTIYF.

The rearrangement joins TRBV10-3 to TRBJ2-2; tentatively, D is TRBD1 (6 bases). The CDR3 spans 14 residues. V gave up 7 bases and J gave up 5 bases, with 14 bases separating them. Germline V gives CDR1 ENHRY, CDR2 SYGVKD. The DNA of the CDR3 is TGTGCCATCAAGTCGTCAGGGGTTACCGGGGAGCTGTTTTTT. This encodes CAIKSSGVTGELFF.

The gene calls are TRBV18 and TRBJ1-4; 7 bases are a match to TRBD1. CDR1 is KGHSH and CDR2 is LQKENI in the germline V gene. This CDR3 comprises 15 residues. V was pared by 6 bases and J by 7 bases, with 11 bases of the junction left unmatched. CDR3 region: CASSPSTGFAEKLFF. The CDR3 DNA is TGTGCCAGCTCGCCATCGACAGGGTTTGCTGAAAAACTGTTTTTT.

The CDR3 reads CASSTGRVGEKLFF. CDR3 DNA sequence: TGTGCCAGCAGCACAGGACGGGTGGGGGAAAAACTGTTTTTT. The rearrangement joins TRBV7-9 to TRBJ1-4; tentative D call: TRBD1 (5 bases). The germline gives CDR1 SEHNR, CDR2 FQNEAQ (reference sequence). V gave up 5 bases and J gave up 8 bases, with 15 bases separating them. There are 14 residues in the CDR3.

The chain has TRBV5-1 and TRBJ2-7, with D uncertain. Germline lookup yields CDR1 SGHRS and CDR2 YFSETQ. Trimming cost V 0 bases and J 2 bases, with 9 bases left between them. The CDR3 sequence is 14 residues long. The CDR3 here is CASSLGGGTYEQYF. For the CDR3, the DNA is TGCGCCAGCAGCTTGGGAGGCGGAACCTACGAGCAGTACTTC.

CDR3 sequence reads: CASSFPKGDTQYF. CDR3 DNA: TGTGCCAGCAGTTTTCCTAAGGGGGATACGCAGTATTTT. The chain uses TRBV27 and TRBJ2-3, with a possible D match to TRBD1 (5 bases). The CDR3 extends over 13 amino acids. Germline V CDR1 and CDR2: MNHEY, SMNVEV (reference sequence). Trimming stripped 3 bases from V and 6 bases from J, with 10 bases between.

The chain has TRBV11-2 and TRBJ2-5; the match to TRBD1 covers 9 bases. This CDR3 has 15 amino acids. The V and J ends lost 5 bases and 5 bases, in that order; junction bases with no gene match: 9. From germline, CDR1 is SGHAT and CDR2 FQNNGV. The DNA for the CDR3 is TGTGCCAGCAGCCGACGGACAGGGGACCTGGAGACCCAGTACTTC. Its translation is CASSRRTGDLETQYF.

This chain connects TRBV28 to TRBJ2-7; 7 nucleotides align to TRBD2. Looked up from germline, CDR1 is MDHEN and CDR2 is SYDVKM. Losses at the gene ends were 10 bases for V and 4 bases for J; bases not matched to a gene: 13. The CDR3 is made up of 14 amino acids. CDR3 bases: TGTGCCACGCAGGTCAGGGAGGGACCTTACGAGCAGTACTTC. Residues: CATQVREGPYEQYF.

The chain has TRBV5-1 and TRBJ1-2; 8 bases are a match to TRBD1. V trimming: 0 bases; J trimming: 2 bases; junction bases outside the gene matches: 0. The CDR3 has 14 amino acids. Germline CDR1 is SGHRS and CDR2 is YFSETQ. As DNA, the CDR3 is TGCGCCAGCAGCTTGGGGACAGGGAACTATGGCTACACCTTC. Translation gives CASSLGTGNYGYTF.

The rearrangement links TRBV9 to TRBJ2-7; 9 nucleotides align to TRBD2. V lost 0 bases and J lost 2; bases outside the gene matches: 6. This CDR3 comprises 16 residues. Looked up from germline, CDR1 is SGDLS and CDR2 is YYNGEE. CDR3 DNA: TGTGCCAGCAGCGTAGCGGGCGGGGGGGCCCCCTACGAGCAGTACTTC. Its translation: CASSVAGGGAPYEQYF.

As DNA, the CDR3 is TGTGCCAGCAGCCAAGCCCTTACAGGGCGCACTGAAGCTTTCTTT. It is translated as CASSQALTGRTEAFF. The chain joins TRBV3-1 (or the pseudogene TRBV3-2) to TRBJ1-1; maybe TRBD1 (6 bases). The germline V and J ends were trimmed by 1 base and 4 bases, with 13 bases remaining between them. Germline CDR1 and CDR2: LGHDT and YNNKEL (reference sequence). CDR3 length: 15 residues.

The chain recombines TRBV18 with TRBJ1-5; 9 nucleotides align to TRBD1. CDR3 length equals 16 residues. The V gene's germline CDR1 is KGHSH and CDR2 LQKENI. The V gene end was trimmed by 0 bases and the J gene end by 2 bases; junction bases not matched to a gene: 2. The CDR3 loop is CASSPPRTGGNQPQHF. The CDR3 DNA reads TGTGCCAGCTCACCACCGAGGACAGGGGGCAATCAGCCCCAGCATTTT. Full variable domain (outside the CDR3, taken from reference TRBV18 and TRBJ1-5): NAGVMQNPRHLVRRRGQEARLRCSPMKGHSHVYWYRQLPEEGLKFMVYLQKENIIDESGMPKERFSAEFPKEGPSILRIQQVVRGDSAAYFCASSPPRTGGNQPQHFGDGTRLSIL.

The J gene is TRBJ1-1, the V gene TRBV30; D is unresolved. CDR3 length: 14 amino acids. The germline V and J ends were trimmed by 0 bases and 1 base, with 9 bases remaining between them. Germline lookup yields CDR1 GTSNPN and CDR2 SVGIG (reference sequence). CDR3 region: CAWSVLTPNTEAFF. The DNA of the CDR3 is TGTGCCTGGAGTGTACTCACTCCGAACACTGAAGCTTTCTTT.

This chain uses TRBV25-1 with TRBJ2-7, with D possibly being TRBD1 (5 bases). V shed 3 bases and J shed 6 bases, with 18 bases lying between them. This CDR3 is built from 15 residues. Per the germline V gene, CDR1 is MGHDK and CDR2 is SYGVNS. The CDR3 protein is CASSDGWQGRAEQYF. The DNA for the CDR3 is TGTGCCAGCAGTGATGGGTGGCAGGGAAGGGCCGAGCAGTACTTC.

The chain joins TRBV29-1 to TRBJ2-5; 9 nucleotides match TRBD2. The germline CDR1 and CDR2 sequences are SQVTM and ANQGSEA. After removal of 1 base from V and 7 bases from J, the junction contained 4 bases not matched to a gene. The CDR3 consists of 13 residues. The CDR3 bases are TGCAGCGTTGAAGGTTTTAGCGGGGGGACCCAGTACTTC. Its translation is CSVEGFSGGTQYF.

This chain joins TRBV6-5 and TRBJ1-1, with unresolved D. The CDR3 length is 13 residues. Germline lookup yields CDR1 MNHEY and CDR2 SVGAGI. Trimming removed 2 bases at V and 7 bases at J, with 11 bases between. CDR3 in DNA: TGTGCCAGCAGTTACAATTCGGGAGGTGAAGCTTTCTTT. Translated: CASSYNSGGEAFF.

The chain uses TRBV10-3 and TRBJ2-3; tentatively, D is TRBD2 (6 bases). Germline V gene sequence: CDR1 ENHRY, CDR2 SYGVKD. The CDR3 loop spans 15 amino acids. V was shortened by 10 bases and J by 1 base, with 18 bases between the two germline ends. CDR3 DNA sequence: TGTGCCACGAGAATAGCGGCCCAGGGCACAGATACGCAGTATTTT. Translated: CATRIAAQGTDTQYF.

This clone was seen a single time. The chain recombines TRBV20-1 with TRBJ2-5; TRBD2 aligns across 11 bases. CDR1 and CDR2 (germline): DFQATT, SNEGSKA (reference sequence). The V and J ends lost 3 bases and 1 base, in that order; junction bases with no gene match: 10. The CDR3 has 17 residues. CDR3 bases: TGCAGTGCTAGTCGCCTAGCGGGGGGCCCCTCCCAAGAGACCCAGTACTTC. It is translated as CSASRLAGGPSQETQYF.

This chain connects TRBV21-1 to TRBJ2-3; TRBD2, as called in the table, went unchecked against the DNA. TRBV21-1 corresponds to a pseudogene. This CDR3 is 15 amino acids long. The CDR3 is CASSQTRTSPDTQYF. Written as DNA, the CDR3 is TGTGCCAGCAGCCAGACGAGGACTAGCCCAGATACGCAGTATTTT.